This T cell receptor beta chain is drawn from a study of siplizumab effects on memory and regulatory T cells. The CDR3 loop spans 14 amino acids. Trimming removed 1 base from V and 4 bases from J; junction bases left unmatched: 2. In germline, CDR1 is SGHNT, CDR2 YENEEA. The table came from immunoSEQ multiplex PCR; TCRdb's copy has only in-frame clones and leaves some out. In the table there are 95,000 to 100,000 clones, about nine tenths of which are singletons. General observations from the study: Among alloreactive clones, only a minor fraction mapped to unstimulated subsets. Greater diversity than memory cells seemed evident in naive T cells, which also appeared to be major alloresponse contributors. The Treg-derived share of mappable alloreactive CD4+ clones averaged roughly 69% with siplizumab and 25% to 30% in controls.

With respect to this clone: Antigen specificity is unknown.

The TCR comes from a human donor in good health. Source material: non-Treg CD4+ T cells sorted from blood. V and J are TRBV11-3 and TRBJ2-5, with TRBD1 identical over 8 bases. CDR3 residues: CASSLGQGRETQYF. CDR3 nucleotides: TGTGCCAGCAGCTTAGGACAGGGGAGAGAGACCCAGTACTTC. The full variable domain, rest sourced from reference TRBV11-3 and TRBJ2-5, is EAGVVQSPRYKIIEKKQPVAFWCNPISGHNTLYWYLQNLGQGPELLIRYENEEAVDDSQLPKDRFSAERLKGVDSTLKIQPAELGDSAVYLCASSLGQGRETQYFGPGTRLLVL.